This T cell receptor beta chain was profiled in a study of T cell changes during pregnancy in multiple sclerosis. There are 18 residues in the CDR3. The germline gives CDR1 ENHRY, CDR2 SYGVKD. V was pared by 8 bases and J by 1 base, with 19 bases of the junction left unmatched. Sequencing was performed with immunoSEQ multiplex PCR; in TCRdb, only in-frame clones are kept and a portion is missing. The data show 65,000 to 85,000 clones, 89% seen once. Sequencing was performed on peripheral blood, taken in the first trimester of pregnancy. The chain combines TRBV10-3 with TRBJ1-1; 7 bases match TRBD1. The sequence was collected from a female donor in good health, enrolled as a control in a pregnancy study. In nucleotides, the CDR3 is TGTGCCATCCGCGCCGGGCAGGGGGTAGGGTTTTCGAACACTGAAGCTTTCTTT. Its protein product is CAIRAGQGVGFSNTEAFF.